The clone carrying this T cell receptor beta chain appeared a few times. This sample was taken from a study of T cells in Graves' hyperthyroidism and ophthalmopathy. J gave up 5 bases and V 5 bases, and 10 bases lay outside the gene matches. The CDR3 sequence is 15 residues long. RNA transcripts yielded amplified TCR beta CDR3 regions. The HTBI primer set drove a first-round RT-PCR of the TCR CDR3. TCRdb redid the calling of the multiplex PCR reads with MiXCR, one entry per CDR3 protein. The sample includes hundreds of thousands of distinct CDR3 sequences, 11% to 15% of them seen just once. Source material: blood. The V gene is TRBV12-3 or TRBV12-4, the J gene TRBJ2-7, with 9 positions matching TRBD1. This TCR came from a man in his fifties or sixties with Graves' ophthalmopathy. CDR3 in amino acids: CASSPGDRVIDEQYF. The CDR3 DNA follows: TGTGCCAGCAGTCCTGGGGACAGGGTCATCGACGAGCAGTACTTC.